This T cell receptor (beta chain) was found in a study of shared clonotypes between healthy human individuals. Overall study results and limits: The generation probabilities recorded for non-shared clonotypes fell below those of clonotypes shared by all four donors.

CD45RO-negative CD8 cells positively selected for CCR7 made up the naive population, which excluded terminally differentiated effector memory CD45RA+ cells. Germline-derived CDR1 and CDR2 are SGHRS and YFSETQ. V was trimmed by 2 bases and J by 5 bases, leaving 23 bases between them. This CDR3 is 17 amino acids long. A word on this clone: Antigen specificity is unknown.

The assay was immunoSEQ multiplex PCR, and TCRdb's table has in-frame clones only and misses some. The sample has 600,000 or so clones, approximately 95% seen once; the top ten hold over 0.1%. The chain uses TRBV5-1 and TRBJ2-7, with no clear D. This receptor was identified in a woman aged 25 to 39 in good health. The material sequenced was naive CD8+ T cells sorted from blood. CDR3 sequence (DNA): TGCGCCAGCAGCTTAGCGTCCCTGCAAATGGATGTCCACGAGCAGTACTTC. The encoded protein is CASSLASLQMDVHEQYF.